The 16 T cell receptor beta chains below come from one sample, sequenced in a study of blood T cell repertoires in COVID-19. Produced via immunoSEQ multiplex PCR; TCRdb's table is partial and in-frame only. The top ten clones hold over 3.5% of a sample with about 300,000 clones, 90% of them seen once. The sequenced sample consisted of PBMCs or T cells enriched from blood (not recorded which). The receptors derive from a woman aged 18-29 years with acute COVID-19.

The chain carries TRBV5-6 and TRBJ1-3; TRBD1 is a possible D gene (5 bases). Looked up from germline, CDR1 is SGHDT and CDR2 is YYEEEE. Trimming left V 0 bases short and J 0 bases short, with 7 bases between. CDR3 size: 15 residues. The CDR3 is CASSLGQSSGNTIYF. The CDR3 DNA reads TGTGCCAGCAGCTTGGGACAGTCCTCTGGAAACACCATATATTTT.

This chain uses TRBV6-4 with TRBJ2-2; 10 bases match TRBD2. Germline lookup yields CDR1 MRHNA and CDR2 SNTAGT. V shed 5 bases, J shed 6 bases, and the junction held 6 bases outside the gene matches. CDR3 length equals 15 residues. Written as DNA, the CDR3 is TGTGCCAGCAGTCGGCTAGCGGGAGCATCCGGGGAGCTGTTTTTT. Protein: CASSRLAGASGELFF.

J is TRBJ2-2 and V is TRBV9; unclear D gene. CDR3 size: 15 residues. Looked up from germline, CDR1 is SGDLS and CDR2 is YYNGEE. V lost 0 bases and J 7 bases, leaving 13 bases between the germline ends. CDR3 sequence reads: CASSVEPRVGGELFF. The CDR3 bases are TGTGCCAGCAGCGTAGAGCCGAGAGTCGGCGGGGAGCTGTTTTTT.

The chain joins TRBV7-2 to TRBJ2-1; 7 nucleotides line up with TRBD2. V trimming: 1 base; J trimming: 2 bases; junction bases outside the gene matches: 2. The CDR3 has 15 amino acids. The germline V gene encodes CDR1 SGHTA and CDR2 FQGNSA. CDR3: CASSLERGAYNEQFF. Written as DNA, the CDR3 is TGTGCCAGCAGCTTAGAGCGGGGCGCCTACAATGAGCAGTTCTTC.

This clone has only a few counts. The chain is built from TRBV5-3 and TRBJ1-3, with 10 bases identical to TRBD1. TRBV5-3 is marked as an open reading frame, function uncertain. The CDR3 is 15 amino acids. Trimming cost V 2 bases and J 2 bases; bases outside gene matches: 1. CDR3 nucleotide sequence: TGTGCCAGAAGCTTTGGACAGGGGGCTGGAAACACCATATATTTT. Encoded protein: CARSFGQGAGNTIYF.

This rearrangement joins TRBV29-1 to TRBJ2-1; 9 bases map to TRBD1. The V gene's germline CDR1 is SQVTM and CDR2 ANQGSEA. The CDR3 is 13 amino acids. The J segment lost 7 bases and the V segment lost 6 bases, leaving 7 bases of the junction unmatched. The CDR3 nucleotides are TGCAGCGTAAGACAGGGGGGGGAGAATGAGCAGTTCTTC. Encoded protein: CSVRQGGENEQFF.

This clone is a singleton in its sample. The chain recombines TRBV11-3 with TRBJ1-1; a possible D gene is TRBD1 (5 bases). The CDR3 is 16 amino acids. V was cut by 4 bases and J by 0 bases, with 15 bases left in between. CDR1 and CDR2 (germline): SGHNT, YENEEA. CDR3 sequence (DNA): TGTGCCAGCAGCTCTCGTGGAGGGGCCCTGAACACTGAAGCTTTCTTT. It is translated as CASSSRGGALNTEAFF.

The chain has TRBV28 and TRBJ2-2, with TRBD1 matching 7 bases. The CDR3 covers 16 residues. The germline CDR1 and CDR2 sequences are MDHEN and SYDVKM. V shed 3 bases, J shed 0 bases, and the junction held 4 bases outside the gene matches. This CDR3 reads CASSFPQGANTGELFF. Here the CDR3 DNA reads TGTGCCAGCAGTTTTCCCCAGGGGGCGAACACCGGGGAGCTGTTTTTT.

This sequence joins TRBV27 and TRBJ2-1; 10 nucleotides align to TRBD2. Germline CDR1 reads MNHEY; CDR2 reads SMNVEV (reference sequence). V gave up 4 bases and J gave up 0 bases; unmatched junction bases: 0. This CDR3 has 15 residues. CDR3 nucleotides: TGTGCCAGCAGTTCTAGCGGGAGCTCCTACAATGAGCAGTTCTTC. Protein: CASSSSGSSYNEQFF.

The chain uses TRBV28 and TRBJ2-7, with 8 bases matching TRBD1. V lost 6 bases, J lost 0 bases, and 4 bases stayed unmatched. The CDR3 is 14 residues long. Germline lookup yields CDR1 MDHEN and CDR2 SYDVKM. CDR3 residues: CASSRTGTSYEQYF. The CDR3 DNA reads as TGTGCCAGCAGCCGGACAGGGACCTCCTACGAGCAGTACTTC.

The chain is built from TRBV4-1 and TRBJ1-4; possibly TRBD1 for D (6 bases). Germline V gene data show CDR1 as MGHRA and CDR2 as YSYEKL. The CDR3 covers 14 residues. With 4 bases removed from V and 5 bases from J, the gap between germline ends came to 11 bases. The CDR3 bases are TGCGCCAGCAGCCGGGACACGTTCAATGAAAAACTGTTTTTT. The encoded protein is CASSRDTFNEKLFF.

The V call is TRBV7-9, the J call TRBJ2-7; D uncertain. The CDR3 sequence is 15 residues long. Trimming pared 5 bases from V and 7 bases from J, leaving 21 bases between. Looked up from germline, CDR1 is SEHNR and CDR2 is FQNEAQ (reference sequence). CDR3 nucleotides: TGTGCCAGCAGCCTCACGCGACTGTCAGAGGTGGAGCAGTACTTC. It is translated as CASSLTRLSEVEQYF.

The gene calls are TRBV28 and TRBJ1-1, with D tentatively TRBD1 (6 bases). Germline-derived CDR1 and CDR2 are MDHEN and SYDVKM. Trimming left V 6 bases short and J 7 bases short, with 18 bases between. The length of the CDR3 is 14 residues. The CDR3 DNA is TGTGCCAGCAGATACTCTCGGGAAGGGGGTGAAGCTTTCTTT. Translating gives CASRYSREGGEAFF.

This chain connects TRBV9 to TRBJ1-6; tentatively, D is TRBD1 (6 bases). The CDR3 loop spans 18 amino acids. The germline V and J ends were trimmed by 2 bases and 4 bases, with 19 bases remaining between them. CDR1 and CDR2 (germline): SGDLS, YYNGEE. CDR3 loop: CASSVDPGGQRYNSPLHF. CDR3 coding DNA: TGTGCCAGCAGCGTCGACCCCGGAGGACAGCGATATAATTCACCCCTCCACTTT.

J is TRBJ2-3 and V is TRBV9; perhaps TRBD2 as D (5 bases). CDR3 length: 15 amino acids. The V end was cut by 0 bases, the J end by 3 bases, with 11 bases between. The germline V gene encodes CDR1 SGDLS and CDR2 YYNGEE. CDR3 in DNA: TGTGCCAGCAGCGTAGACGGTGGGAGAACAGATACGCAGTATTTT. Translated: CASSVDGGRTDTQYF.

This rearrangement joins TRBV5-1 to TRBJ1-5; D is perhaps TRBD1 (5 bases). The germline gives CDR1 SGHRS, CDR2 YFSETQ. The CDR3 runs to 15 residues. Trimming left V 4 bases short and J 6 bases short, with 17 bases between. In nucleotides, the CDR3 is TGCGCCAGCAGCCTCCCGGACAAGGGTCCTCAGCCCCAGCATTTT. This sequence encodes CASSLPDKGPQPQHF.